This T cell receptor beta chain was retrieved from a study of OX40 agonist ivuxolimab in advanced cancers. Study overall: Ivuxolimab, an agonist antibody against OX40 (CD134), was given to patients. Hepatocellular carcinoma, melanoma, renal cell or head and neck cancer was diagnosed in the dose-escalation patients. Aged roughly 23 to 85 with a mean of approximately 60 years, they were about 83% male. Study-wide results and limits: Among the lowest peripheral clonal expansion occurred in 0.1-3.0 mg/kg partial responders.

In the case of this clone: The antigen remains unidentified.

Produced via immunoSEQ multiplex PCR; TCRdb's table is partial and in-frame only. The sample yields some 85,000 clones, about 91% seen once. Germline lookup yields CDR1 SGHVT and CDR2 SQSDAQ. This CDR3 comprises 18 residues. Trimming took 5 bases from V and 5 from J, leaving 22 bases between them. The sequence derives from an adult with an advanced solid tumor such as melanoma, head and neck, liver or kidney cancer. Material: CD4+ or CD8+ T cells sorted from blood, obtained in a trial of the OX40 agonist ivuxolimab. The J gene is TRBJ2-6, the V gene TRBV7-4; D call uncertain. CDR3 sequence: CASSEIHCSQSRANVLTF. In nucleotides, the CDR3 is TGTGCCAGCAGCGAAATCCATTGCTCACAAAGTCGGGCCAACGTCCTGACTTTC. Full variable domain (remainder filled in from reference TRBV7-4 and TRBJ2-6): GAGVSQSPRYKVAKRGRDVALRCDSISGHVTLYWYRQTLGQGSEVLTYSQSDAQRDKSGRPSGRFSAERPERSVSTLKIQRTEQGDSAVYLCASSEIHCSQSRANVLTFGAGSRLTVL.